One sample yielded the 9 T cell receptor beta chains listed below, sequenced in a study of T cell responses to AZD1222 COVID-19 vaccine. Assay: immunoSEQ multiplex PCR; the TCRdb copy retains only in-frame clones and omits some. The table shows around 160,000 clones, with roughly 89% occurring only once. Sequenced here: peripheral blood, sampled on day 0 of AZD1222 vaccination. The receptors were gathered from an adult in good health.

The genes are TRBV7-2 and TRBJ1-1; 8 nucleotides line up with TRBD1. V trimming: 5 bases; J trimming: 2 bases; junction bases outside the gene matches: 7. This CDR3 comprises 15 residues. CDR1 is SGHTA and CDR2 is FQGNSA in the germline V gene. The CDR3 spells CASSLRDRLNTEAFF. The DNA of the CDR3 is TGTGCCAGCAGCCTCCGGGACAGGCTTAACACTGAAGCTTTCTTT. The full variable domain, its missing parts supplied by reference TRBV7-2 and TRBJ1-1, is GAGVSQSPSNKVTEKGKDVELRCDPISGHTALYWYRQSLGQGLEFLIYFQGNSAPDKSGLPSDRFSAERTGGSVSTLTIQRTQQEDSAVYLCASSLRDRLNTEAFFGQGTRLTVV.

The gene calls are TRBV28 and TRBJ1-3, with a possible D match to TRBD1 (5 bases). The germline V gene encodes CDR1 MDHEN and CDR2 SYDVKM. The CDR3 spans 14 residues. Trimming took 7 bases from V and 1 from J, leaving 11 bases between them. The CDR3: CASIKTASGNTIYF. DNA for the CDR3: TGTGCCAGCATCAAGACAGCGTCTGGAAACACCATATATTTT.

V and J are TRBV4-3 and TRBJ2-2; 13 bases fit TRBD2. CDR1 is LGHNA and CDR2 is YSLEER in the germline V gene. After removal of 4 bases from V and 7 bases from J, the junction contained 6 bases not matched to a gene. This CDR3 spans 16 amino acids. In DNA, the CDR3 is TGCGCCAGCAGCCGTGGACTAGCGGGAGAAAACGGGGAGCTGTTTTTT. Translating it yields CASSRGLAGENGELFF.

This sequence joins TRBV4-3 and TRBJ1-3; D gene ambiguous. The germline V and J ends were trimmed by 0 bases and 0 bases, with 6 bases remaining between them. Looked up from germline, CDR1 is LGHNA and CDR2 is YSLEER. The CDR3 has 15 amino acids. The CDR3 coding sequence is TGCGCCAGCAGCCAAGATGAAGGCTCTGGAAACACCATATATTTT. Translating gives CASSQDEGSGNTIYF.

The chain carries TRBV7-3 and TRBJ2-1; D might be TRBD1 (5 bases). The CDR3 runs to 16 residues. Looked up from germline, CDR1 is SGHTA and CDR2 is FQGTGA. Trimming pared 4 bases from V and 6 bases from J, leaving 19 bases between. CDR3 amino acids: CASSSNPPGSSNEQFF. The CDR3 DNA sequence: TGTGCCAGCAGCTCCAACCCTCCAGGGTCGAGCAATGAGCAGTTCTTC. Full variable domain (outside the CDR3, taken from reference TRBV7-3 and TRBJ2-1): GAGVSQTPSNKVTEKGKYVELRCDPISGHTALYWYRQSLGQGPEFLIYFQGTGAADDSGLPNDRFFAVRPEGSVSTLKIQRTERGDSAVYLCASSSNPPGSSNEQFFGPGTRLTVL.

The CDR3 protein is CASSEPGQGASSPLHF. CDR3 bases: TGTGCCAGCAGCGAACCGGGACAGGGGGCTTCTTCACCCCTCCACTTT. The gene calls are TRBV9 and TRBJ1-6; 12 bases line up with TRBD1. The CDR3 loop spans 16 amino acids. Trimming took 3 bases from V and 9 from J; bases not matched to a gene: 7. The germline gives CDR1 SGDLS, CDR2 YYNGEE.

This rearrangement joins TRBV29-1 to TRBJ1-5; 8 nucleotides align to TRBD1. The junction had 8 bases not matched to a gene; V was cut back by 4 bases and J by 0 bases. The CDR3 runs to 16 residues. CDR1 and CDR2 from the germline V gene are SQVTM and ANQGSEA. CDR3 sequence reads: CSVVVTGDFSNQPQHF. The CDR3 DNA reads TGCAGCGTTGTGGTGACAGGGGATTTTAGCAATCAGCCCCAGCATTTT.

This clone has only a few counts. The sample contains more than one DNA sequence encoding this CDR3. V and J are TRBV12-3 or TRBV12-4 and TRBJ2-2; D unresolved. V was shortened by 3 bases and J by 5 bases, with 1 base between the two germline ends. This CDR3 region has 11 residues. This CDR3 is CASSFTGELFF. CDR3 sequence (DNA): TGTGCCAGCAGTTTTACCGGGGAGCTGTTTTTT.

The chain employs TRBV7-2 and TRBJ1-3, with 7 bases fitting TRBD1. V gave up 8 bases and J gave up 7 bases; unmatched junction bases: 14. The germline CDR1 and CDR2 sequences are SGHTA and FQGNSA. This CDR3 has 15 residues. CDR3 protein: CASRSLGQVSNTIYF. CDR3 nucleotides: TGTGCCAGCCGCTCGCTAGGACAGGTATCGAACACCATATATTTT.